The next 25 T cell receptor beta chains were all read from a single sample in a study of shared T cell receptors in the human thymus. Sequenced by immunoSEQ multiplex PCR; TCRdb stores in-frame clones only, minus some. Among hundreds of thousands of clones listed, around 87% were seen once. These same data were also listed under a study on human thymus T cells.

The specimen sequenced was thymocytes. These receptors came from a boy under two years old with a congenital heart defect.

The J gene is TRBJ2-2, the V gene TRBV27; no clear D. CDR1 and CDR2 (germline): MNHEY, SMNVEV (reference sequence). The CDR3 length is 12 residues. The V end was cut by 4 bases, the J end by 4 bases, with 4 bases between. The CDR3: CASSSFTGELFF. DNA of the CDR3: TGTGCCAGCAGTTCTTTCACCGGGGAGCTGTTTTTT.

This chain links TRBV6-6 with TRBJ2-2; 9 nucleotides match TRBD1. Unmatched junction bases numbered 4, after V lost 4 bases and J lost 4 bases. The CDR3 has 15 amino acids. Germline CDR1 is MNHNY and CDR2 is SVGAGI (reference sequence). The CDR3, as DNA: TGTGCCAGCAGTTGGGGACAGGGAAGCACCGGGGAGCTGTTTTTT. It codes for CASSWGQGSTGELFF.

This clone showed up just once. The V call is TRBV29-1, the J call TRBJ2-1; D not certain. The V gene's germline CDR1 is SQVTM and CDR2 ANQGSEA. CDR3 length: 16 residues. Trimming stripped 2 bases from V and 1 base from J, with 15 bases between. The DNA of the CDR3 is TGCAGCGTTGAATTACTCCCTGGCGGATCCTACAATGAGCAGTTCTTC. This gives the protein CSVELLPGGSYNEQFF.

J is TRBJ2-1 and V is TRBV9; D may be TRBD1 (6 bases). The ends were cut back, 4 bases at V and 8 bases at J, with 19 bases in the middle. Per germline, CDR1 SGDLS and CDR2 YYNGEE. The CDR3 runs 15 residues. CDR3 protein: CASSLKTGTVDEQFF. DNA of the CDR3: TGTGCCAGCAGCCTTAAGACAGGTACCGTGGATGAGCAGTTCTTC. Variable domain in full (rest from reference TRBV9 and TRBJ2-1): DSGVTQTPKHLITATGQRVTLRCSPRSGDLSVYWYQQSLDQGLQFLIQYYNGEERAKGNILERFSAQQFPDLHSELNLSSLELGDSALYFCASSLKTGTVDEQFFGPGTRLTVL.

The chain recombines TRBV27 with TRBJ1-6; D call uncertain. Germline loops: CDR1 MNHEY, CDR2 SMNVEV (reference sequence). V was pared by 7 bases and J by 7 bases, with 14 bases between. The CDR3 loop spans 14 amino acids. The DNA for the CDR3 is TGTGCCAGCAAGTACGGGAACCTCAATTCACCCCTCCACTTT. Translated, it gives CASKYGNLNSPLHF.

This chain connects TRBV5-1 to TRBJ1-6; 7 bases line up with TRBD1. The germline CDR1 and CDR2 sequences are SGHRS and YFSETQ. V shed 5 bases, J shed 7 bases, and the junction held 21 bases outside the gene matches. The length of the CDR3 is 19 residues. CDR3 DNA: TGCGCCAGCAGACCAGAACATGCCGGGACAGTTAGGGGCAATTCACCCCTCCACTTT. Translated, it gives CASRPEHAGTVRGNSPLHF.

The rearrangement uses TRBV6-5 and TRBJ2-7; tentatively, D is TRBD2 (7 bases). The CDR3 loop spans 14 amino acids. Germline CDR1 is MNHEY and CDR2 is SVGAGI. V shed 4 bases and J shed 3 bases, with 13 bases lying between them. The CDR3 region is CASSSRGANYEQYF. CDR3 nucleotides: TGTGCCAGCAGTTCCCGGGGGGCCAACTACGAGCAGTACTTC.

The CDR3 DNA is TGTGCCAGCAGTGCAGGGAAAAGCAATCAGCCCCAGCATTTT. Protein: CASSAGKSNQPQHF. The chain joins TRBV25-1 to TRBJ1-5, with D maybe TRBD1 (5 bases). The V end lost 4 bases, the J end lost 1 base, and 8 bases lay between the germline ends. The CDR3 is 14 residues long. The V gene's germline CDR1 is MGHDK and CDR2 SYGVNS.

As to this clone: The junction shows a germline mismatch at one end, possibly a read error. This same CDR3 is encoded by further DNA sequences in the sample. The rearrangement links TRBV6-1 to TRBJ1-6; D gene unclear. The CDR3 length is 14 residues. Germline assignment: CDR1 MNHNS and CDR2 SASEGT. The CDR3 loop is CASEAGNPNSPLHF. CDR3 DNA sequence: TGTGCCAGCGAAGCCGGGAACCCTAATTCCCCCCTCCACTTT.

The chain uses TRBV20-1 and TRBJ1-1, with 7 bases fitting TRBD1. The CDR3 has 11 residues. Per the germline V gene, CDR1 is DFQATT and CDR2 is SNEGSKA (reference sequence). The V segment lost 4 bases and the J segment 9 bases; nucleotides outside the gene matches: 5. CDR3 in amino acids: CSAIDRVKAFF. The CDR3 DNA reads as TGCAGTGCTATCGACAGGGTGAAAGCTTTCTTT.

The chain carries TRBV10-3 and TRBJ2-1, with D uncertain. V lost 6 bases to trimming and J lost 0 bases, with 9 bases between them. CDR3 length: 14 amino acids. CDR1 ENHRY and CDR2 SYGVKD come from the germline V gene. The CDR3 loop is CAISDRSSYNEQFF. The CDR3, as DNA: TGTGCCATCAGCGACCGGAGCTCCTACAATGAGCAGTTCTTC.

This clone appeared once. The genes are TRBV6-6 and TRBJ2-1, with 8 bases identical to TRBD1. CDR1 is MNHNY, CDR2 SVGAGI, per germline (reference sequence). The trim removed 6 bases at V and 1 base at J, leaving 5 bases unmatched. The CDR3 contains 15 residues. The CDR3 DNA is TGTGCCAGCAGGGACCAGGGGGCGTCCTACAATGAGCAGTTCTTC. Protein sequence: CASRDQGASYNEQFF.

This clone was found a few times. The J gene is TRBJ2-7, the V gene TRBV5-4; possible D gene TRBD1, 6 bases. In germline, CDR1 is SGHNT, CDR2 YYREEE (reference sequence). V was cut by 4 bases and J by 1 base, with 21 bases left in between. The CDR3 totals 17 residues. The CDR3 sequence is CASSGTVDSSLSYEQYF. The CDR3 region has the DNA TGTGCCAGCAGCGGAACAGTGGACAGCAGTCTTTCCTACGAGCAGTACTTC.

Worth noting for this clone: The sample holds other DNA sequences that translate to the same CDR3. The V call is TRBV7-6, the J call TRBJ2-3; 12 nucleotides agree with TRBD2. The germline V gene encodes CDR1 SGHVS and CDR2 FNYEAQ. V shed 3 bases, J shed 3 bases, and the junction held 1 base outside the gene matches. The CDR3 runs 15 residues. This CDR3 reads CASSFTSGRTDTQYF. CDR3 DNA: TGTGCCAGCAGCTTCACTAGCGGGAGGACAGATACGCAGTATTTT.

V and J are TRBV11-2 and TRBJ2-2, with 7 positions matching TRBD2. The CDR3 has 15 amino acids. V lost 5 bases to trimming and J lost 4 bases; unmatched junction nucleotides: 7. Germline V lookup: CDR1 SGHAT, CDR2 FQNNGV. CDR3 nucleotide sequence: TGTGCCAGCAGCAGGGGAGGGAGCGCCACCGGGGAGCTGTTTTTT. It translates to CASSRGGSATGELFF.

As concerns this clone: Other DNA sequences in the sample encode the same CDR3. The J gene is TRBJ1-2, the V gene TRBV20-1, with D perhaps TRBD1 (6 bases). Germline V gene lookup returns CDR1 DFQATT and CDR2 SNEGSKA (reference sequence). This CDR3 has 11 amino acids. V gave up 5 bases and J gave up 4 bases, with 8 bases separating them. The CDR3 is CSARTVYGYTF. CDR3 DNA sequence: TGCAGTGCTCGGACAGTCTATGGCTACACCTTC.

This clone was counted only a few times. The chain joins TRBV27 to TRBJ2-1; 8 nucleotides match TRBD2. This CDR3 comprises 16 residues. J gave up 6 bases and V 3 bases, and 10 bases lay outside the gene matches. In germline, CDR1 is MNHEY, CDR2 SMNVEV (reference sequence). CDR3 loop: CASSLIGGGRTNEQFF. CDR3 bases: TGTGCCAGCAGTTTGATCGGGGGCGGGAGGACCAATGAGCAGTTCTTC.

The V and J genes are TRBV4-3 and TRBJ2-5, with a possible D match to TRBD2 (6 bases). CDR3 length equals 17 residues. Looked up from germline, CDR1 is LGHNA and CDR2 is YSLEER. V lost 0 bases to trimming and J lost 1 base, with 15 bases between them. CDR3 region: CASSQDRRVPPQETQYF. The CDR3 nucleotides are TGCGCCAGCAGCCAAGATAGGAGGGTCCCCCCCCAAGAGACCCAGTACTTC.

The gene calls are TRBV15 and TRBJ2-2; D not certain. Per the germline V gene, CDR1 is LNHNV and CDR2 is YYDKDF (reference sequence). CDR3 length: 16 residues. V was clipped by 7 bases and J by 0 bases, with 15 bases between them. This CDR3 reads CATMASRKTNTGELFF. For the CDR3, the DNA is TGTGCCACCATGGCCTCTAGGAAAACGAACACCGGGGAGCTGTTTTTT.

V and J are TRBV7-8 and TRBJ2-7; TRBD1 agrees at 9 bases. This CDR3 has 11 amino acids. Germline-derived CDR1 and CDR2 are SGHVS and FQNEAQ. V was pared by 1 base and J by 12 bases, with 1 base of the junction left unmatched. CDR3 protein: CASSLEDRGYF. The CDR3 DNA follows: TGTGCCAGCAGCTTAGAGGACAGGGGGTACTTC.

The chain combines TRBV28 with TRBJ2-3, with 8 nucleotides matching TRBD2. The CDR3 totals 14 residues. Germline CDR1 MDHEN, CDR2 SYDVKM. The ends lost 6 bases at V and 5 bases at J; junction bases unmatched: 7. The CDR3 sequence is CASSRGLAKDTQYF. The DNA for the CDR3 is TGTGCCAGCAGCCGAGGACTAGCTAAAGATACGCAGTATTTT. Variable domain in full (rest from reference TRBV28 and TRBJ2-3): DVKVTQSSRYLVKRTGEKVFLECVQDMDHENMFWYRQDPGLGLRLIYFSYDVKMKEKGDIPEGYSVSREKKERFSLILESASTNQTSMYLCASSRGLAKDTQYFGPGTRLTVL.

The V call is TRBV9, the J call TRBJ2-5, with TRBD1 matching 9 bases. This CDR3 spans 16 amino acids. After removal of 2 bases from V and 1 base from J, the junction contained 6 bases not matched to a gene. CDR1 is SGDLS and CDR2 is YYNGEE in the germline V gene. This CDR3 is CASSVGQGRVQETQYF. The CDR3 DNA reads TGTGCCAGCAGCGTGGGACAGGGAAGAGTCCAAGAGACCCAGTACTTC.

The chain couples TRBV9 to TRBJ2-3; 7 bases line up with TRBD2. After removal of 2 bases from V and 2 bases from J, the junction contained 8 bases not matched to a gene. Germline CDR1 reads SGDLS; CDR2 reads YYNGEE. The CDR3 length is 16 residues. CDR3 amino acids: CASSVRERDPTDTQYF. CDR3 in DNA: TGTGCCAGCAGCGTCCGAGAGCGGGATCCCACAGATACGCAGTATTTT.

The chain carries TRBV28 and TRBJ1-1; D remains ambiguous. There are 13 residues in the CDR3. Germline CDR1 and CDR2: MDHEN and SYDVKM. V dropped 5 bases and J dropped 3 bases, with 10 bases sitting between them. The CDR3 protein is CASSNSEDTEAFF. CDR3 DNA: TGTGCCAGCAGTAACAGTGAAGACACTGAAGCTTTCTTT.

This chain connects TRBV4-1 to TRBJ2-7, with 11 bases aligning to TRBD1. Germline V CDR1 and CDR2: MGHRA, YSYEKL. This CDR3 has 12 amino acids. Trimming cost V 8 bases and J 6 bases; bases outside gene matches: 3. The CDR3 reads CASAGTGGEQYF. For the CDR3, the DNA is TGCGCCAGCGCTGGGACAGGGGGCGAGCAGTACTTC.